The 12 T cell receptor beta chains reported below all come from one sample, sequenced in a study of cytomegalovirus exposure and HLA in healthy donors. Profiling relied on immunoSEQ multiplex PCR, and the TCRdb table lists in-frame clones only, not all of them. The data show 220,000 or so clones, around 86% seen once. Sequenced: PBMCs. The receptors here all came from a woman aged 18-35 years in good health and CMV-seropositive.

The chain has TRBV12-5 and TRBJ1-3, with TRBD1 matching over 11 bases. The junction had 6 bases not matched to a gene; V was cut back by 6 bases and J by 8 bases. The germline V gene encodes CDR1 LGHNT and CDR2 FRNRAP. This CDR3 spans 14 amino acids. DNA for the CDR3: TGTGCTAGTGGCCCAACGGACAGGGGGCACACCATATATTTT. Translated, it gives CASGPTDRGHTIYF. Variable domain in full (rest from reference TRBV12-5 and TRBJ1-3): DARVTQTPRHKVTEMGQEVTMRCQPILGHNTVFWYRQTMMQGLELLAYFRNRAPLDDSGMPKDRFSAEMPDATLATLKIQPSEPRDSAVYFCASGPTDRGHTIYFGEGSWLTVV.

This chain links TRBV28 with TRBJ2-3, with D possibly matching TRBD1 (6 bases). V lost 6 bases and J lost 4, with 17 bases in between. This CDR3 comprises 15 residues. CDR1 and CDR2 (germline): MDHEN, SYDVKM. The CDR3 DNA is TGTGCCAGCAGGACGGGGACATCTTTTTCAGATACGCAGTATTTT. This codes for CASRTGTSFSDTQYF.

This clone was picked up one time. CDR3 nucleotide sequence: TGTGCCAGCAGCTCGAGCGCGTTGAACACCGGGGAGCTGTTTTTT. Translated, it gives CASSSSALNTGELFF. The rearrangement links TRBV5-4 to TRBJ2-2; D is unresolved. The ends were cut back, 3 bases at V and 1 base at J, with 10 bases in the middle. Germline CDR1 and CDR2: SGHNT and YYREEE (reference sequence). This CDR3 has 15 amino acids. Based on the CDR3 plus reference TRBV5-4 and TRBJ2-2, the full variable domain is ETGVTQSPTHLIKTRGQQVTLRCSSQSGHNTVSWYQQALGQGPQFIFQYYREEENGRGNFPPRFSGLQFPNYSSELNVNALELDDSALYLCASSSSALNTGELFFGEGSRLTVL.

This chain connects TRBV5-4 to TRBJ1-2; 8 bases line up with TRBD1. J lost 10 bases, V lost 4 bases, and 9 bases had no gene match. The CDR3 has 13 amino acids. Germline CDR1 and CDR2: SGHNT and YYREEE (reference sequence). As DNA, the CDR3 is TGTGCCAGCAGCGCAGGACAGGGAGCAATCTACACCTTC. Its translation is CASSAGQGAIYTF.

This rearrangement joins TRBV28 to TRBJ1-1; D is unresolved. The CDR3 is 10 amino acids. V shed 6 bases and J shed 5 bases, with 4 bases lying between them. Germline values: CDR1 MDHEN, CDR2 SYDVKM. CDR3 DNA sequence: TGTGCCAGCAGCGTAACTGAAGCTTTCTTT. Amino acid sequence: CASSVTEAFF.

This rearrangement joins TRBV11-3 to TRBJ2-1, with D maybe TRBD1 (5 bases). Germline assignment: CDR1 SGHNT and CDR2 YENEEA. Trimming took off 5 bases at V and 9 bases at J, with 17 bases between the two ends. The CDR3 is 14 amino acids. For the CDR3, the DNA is TGTGCCAGCAGCCCATTACCGCAAGGGGCTGAGCAGTTCTTC. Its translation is CASSPLPQGAEQFF.

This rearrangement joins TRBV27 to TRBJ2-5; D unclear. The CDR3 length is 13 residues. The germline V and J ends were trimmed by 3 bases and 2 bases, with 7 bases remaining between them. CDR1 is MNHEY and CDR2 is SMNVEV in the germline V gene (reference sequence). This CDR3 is CASSFSRQETQYF. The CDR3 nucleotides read TGTGCCAGCAGTTTTTCTAGACAAGAGACCCAGTACTTC.

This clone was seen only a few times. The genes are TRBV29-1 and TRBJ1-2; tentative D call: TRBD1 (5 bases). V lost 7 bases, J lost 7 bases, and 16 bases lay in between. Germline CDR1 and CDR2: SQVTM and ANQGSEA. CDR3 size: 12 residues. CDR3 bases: TGCAGCGCCCAGGGTCTAGACACTGGCTACACCTTC. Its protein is CSAQGLDTGYTF.

CDR3 sequence (DNA): TGTGCCAGCACCGGACGGCATATGCGGAGGACTAGCGAACCCTACGAGCAGTACTTC. This translates into CASTGRHMRRTSEPYEQYF. The chain links TRBV28 to TRBJ2-7; 9 positions match TRBD2. With 7 bases clipped from V and 2 bases from J, the junction kept 21 bases outside the gene matches. CDR3 length equals 19 residues. CDR1 MDHEN and CDR2 SYDVKM come from the germline V gene.

As DNA, the CDR3 is TGTGCCAGCAGCTTGGGGTCTAGCGGAGTAACCGGGGAGCTGTTTTTT. Amino acid sequence: CASSLGSSGVTGELFF. This chain connects TRBV5-4 to TRBJ2-2, with TRBD2 identical over 7 bases. The CDR3 length is 16 residues. Germline CDR1 is SGHNT and CDR2 is YYREEE (reference sequence). V shed 0 bases, J shed 5 bases, and the junction held 7 bases outside the gene matches.

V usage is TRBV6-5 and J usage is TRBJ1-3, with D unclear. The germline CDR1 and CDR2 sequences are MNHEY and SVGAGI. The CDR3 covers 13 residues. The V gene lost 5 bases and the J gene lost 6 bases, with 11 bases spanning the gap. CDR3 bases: TGTGCCAGCAGTGCCACAATTCTAAACACCATATATTTT. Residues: CASSATILNTIYF.

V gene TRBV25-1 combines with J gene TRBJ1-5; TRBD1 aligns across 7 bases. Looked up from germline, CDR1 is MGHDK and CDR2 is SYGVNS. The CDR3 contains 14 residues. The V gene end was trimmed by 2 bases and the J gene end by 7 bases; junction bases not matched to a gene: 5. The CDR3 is CASSEEGALQPQHF. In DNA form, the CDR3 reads TGTGCCAGCAGTGAAGAGGGGGCTTTGCAGCCCCAGCATTTT.